These T cell receptor beta chains were read from a single sample in a study of CD8 T cells in Susac syndrome. Each CDR3 protein gets one entry after TCRdb re-called the immunoSEQ multiplex PCR reads with MiXCR. The repertoire holds roughly 190,000 distinct CDR3 sequences, with about 95% as singletons. Sequenced input: CD4+ T cells from PBMCs. The receptors come from a human donor in good health. CDR3s include the opening cysteine and the closing phenylalanine or tryptophan. D genes are given only for firm matches. Some rows have no size entry. The others give once, few or many, or a class for an expanded clone.

j_gene,abundance,d_gene,v_gene,CDR3nt,CDR3aa
TRBJ2-1,NA,TRBD2,TRBV6-1,TGTGCCAGCAGTCGGGGGAAGCCGGGACTAGCGGGAGTGGTTTCCTACAATGAGCAGTTCTTC,CASSRGKPGLAGVVSYNEQFF
TRBJ2-7,NA,NA,TRBV6-2/TRBV6-3,TGTGCCAGCACCCCTTGGGGATCGACCTACGAGCAGTACTTC,CASTPWGSTYEQYF
TRBJ2-5,NA,NA,TRBV20-1,TGCAGTGCTCCCCTGACGCAGACCCAGTACTTC,CSAPLTQTQYF
TRBJ2-5,NA,NA,TRBV20-1,TGCAGTGCCGACCGACGGGATACCTCACAAGAGACCCAGTACTTC,CSADRRDTSQETQYF
TRBJ2-1,NA,TRBD2,TRBV11-2,TGTGCCAGCAGCTCCACTCTTAGCGGGAGTATCAATGAGCAGTTCTTC,CASSSTLSGSINEQFF
TRBJ2-7,NA,NA,TRBV25-1,TGTGCCAGCAGCGCAGGCCGGGACGCAGCCTACGAGCAGTACTTC,CASSAGRDAAYEQYF
TRBJ2-3,NA,TRBD2,TRBV30,TGTGCCTATGGGCTAGCGGGCACAGATACGCAGTATTTT,CAYGLAGTDTQYF
TRBJ2-6,NA,NA,TRBV25-1,TGTGCCAGCAGTGAATTATCGAGCTCTGGGGCCAACGTCCTGACTTTC,CASSELSSSGANVLTF
TRBJ2-1,NA,TRBD2,TRBV30,TGTGCCTGGAGTGTACGTCGTTTAGCGGGAGTCCACAATGAGCAGTTCTTC,CAWSVRRLAGVHNEQFF
TRBJ2-1,NA,NA,TRBV23-1,TGCGCCAGCAGTCAATCTGCGGGCCCTTCTAGCCATACAATGCATGAGCAGTTCTTC,CASSQSAGPSSHTMHEQFF
TRBJ1-5,NA,TRBD1,TRBV29-1,TGCAGCGTTGGGGGACAGGGCAATCAGCCCCAGCATTTT,CSVGGQGNQPQHF
TRBJ2-2,once,NA,TRBV30,TGTGCCTGGAGTCCGTACTCAACTCCGGGCACCGGGGAGCTGTTTTTT,CAWSPYSTPGTGELFF
TRBJ2-1,NA,NA,TRBV6-5,TGTGCCAGCAGTTACGGGACGGGACGGGGGATTTACAATGAGCAGTTCTTC,CASSYGTGRGIYNEQFF
TRBJ1-5,NA,TRBD1,TRBV20-1,TGCAGTGCTAGAGCAGGGGGAGGCAATCAGCCCCAGCATTTT,CSARAGGGNQPQHF
TRBJ1-2,once,NA,TRBV20-1,TGCAGTGCTAGGGCGGAGAGATCAGCTAACTATGGCTACACCTTC,CSARAERSANYGYTF
TRBJ1-1,NA,NA,TRBV3-1,TGTGCCAGCAGCCAAGTTGGGGCAGCTGAAGCTTTCTTT,CASSQVGAAEAFF
TRBJ2-7,NA,TRBD2,TRBV20-1,TGCAGTGCTCCCGGGACTAGCGGGAGTGGTTCCTACGAGCAGTACTTC,CSAPGTSGSGSYEQYF
TRBJ2-7,NA,TRBD1,TRBV7-9,TGTGCCAGCAGGCCCTTGGACAGGCTTGACGAGCAGTACTTC,CASRPLDRLDEQYF
TRBJ1-2,NA,NA,TRBV20-1,TGCAGTGCTAGAGATCCCTCCGGACACTATGGCTACACCTTC,CSARDPSGHYGYTF
TRBJ1-1,NA,NA,TRBV19,TGTGCCAGTAGTATTTCAGGGGACACTGAAGCTTTCTTT,CASSISGDTEAFF
TRBJ2-1,NA,NA,TRBV29-1,TGCAGCGGGAGTTTGGGGGACCATGAGCAGTTCTTC,CSGSLGDHEQFF
TRBJ2-3,NA,NA,TRBV29-1,TGCAGCGTTGACGGGGATGATACGCAGTATTTT,CSVDGDDTQYF
TRBJ1-2,NA,NA,TRBV5-1,TGCGCCAGCAGCACTGGGGGCAAGGACTATGGCTACACCTTC,CASSTGGKDYGYTF
TRBJ1-3,once,NA,TRBV6-5,TGTGCCAGCAGTTACGGAAACACCATATATTTT,CASSYGNTIYF
TRBJ2-6,NA,NA,TRBV12-3/TRBV12-4,TGTGCCAGCAGGGAAGGAGCGGCTGGGGCCAACGTCCTGACTTTC,CASREGAAGANVLTF
TRBJ1-5,NA,NA,TRBV7-9,TGTGCCAGCAGCTTGGACACCCATCAGCCCCAGCATTTT,CASSLDTHQPQHF
TRBJ2-7,NA,NA,TRBV20-1,TGCAGTGCTACGTACAGGGGGGGCATCTACGAGCAGTACTTC,CSATYRGGIYEQYF
TRBJ2-5,NA,NA,TRBV29-1,TGCAGCGTAGGTCCGGGCGGGGAGACCCAGTACTTC,CSVGPGGETQYF
TRBJ2-7,NA,NA,TRBV3-1,TGTGCCACCCGTGGAGGAGGTAACGAGCAGTACTTC,CATRGGGNEQYF
TRBJ2-2,NA,NA,TRBV30,TGTGCCTGGAGTGTACTCTATCTCTGGGGCGGGACGAACACCGGGGAGCTGTTTTTT,CAWSVLYLWGGTNTGELFF
TRBJ2-2,NA,NA,TRBV6-5,TGTGCCACCTCACAGGGTCGGACCGGGGAGCTGTTTTTT,CATSQGRTGELFF
TRBJ1-2,NA,NA,TRBV3-1,TGTGCCAGCAGCCAAGATGAGAGGGGTTCTGGCTACACCTTC,CASSQDERGSGYTF
TRBJ2-4,NA,NA,TRBV20-1,TGCAGTGCCGGGCCAGGGCTAGCCAAAAACATTCAGTACTTC,CSAGPGLAKNIQYF
TRBJ2-3,NA,NA,TRBV7-3,TGTGCCAGCAGCATCGGGGGGCGCGCAGATACGCAGTATTTT,CASSIGGRADTQYF
TRBJ1-5,NA,NA,TRBV27,TGTGCCAGCAGTCGTAACAGGGTCGGGCAGCCCCAGCATTTT,CASSRNRVGQPQHF
TRBJ1-5,NA,NA,TRBV7-8,TGTGCCAGCAGCTTCGGGCGGGATAATCAGCCCCAGCATTTT,CASSFGRDNQPQHF
TRBJ2-2,NA,NA,TRBV29-1,TGCAGCGTTGAAGCGGTGGGGACCGGGGAGCTGTTTTTT,CSVEAVGTGELFF
TRBJ2-5,few,NA,TRBV5-4,TGTGCCAGCAGCTCTGCGGAGACCCAGTACTTC,CASSSAETQYF
TRBJ1-5,once,TRBD1,TRBV30,TGTGCCTGGAGTGTTGACAGGGGCAATCAGCCCCAGCATTTT,CAWSVDRGNQPQHF
TRBJ2-5,NA,NA,TRBV29-1,TGCAGCGCCTACATGGGTCGGGAGACCCAGTACTTC,CSAYMGRETQYF
TRBJ1-5,NA,TRBD1,TRBV20-1,TGCAGTGCTAGACCAAATCCGGGACAGAATAGCAATCAGCCCCAGCATTTT,CSARPNPGQNSNQPQHF
TRBJ2-4,NA,NA,TRBV28,TGTGCCAGCAGGCTCGAGGAAGTTCAGTACTTC,CASRLEEVQYF
TRBJ2-1,NA,TRBD2,TRBV7-8,TGTGCCAGCAGCTCCGGGGTAGCGGGAGTGCTAGGGTATTCCTACAATGAGCAGTTCTTC,CASSSGVAGVLGYSYNEQFF
TRBJ2-7,NA,TRBD2,TRBV12-3/TRBV12-4,TGTGCCAGCACCCTAGGGACTAGCGGGAGAGGGCAGTACTTC,CASTLGTSGRGQYF
TRBJ2-2,NA,TRBD2,TRBV5-4,TGTGCCAGCAGCACTAGCGGCTACACCGGGGAGCTGTTTTTT,CASSTSGYTGELFF